This T cell receptor (beta chain) was identified in a study of cytomegalovirus exposure and HLA in healthy donors. Germline CDR1 reads MDHEN; CDR2 reads SYDVKM. This CDR3 region has 12 residues. Deletions cut 3 bases from V and 3 bases from J, with 5 bases between. The data were produced by immunoSEQ multiplex PCR, yet TCRdb's version contains in-frame clones alone and is incomplete. The table includes about 160,000 clones, more than 70% detected once. This chain uses TRBV28 with TRBJ1-1; D is unresolved. The sample consisted of PBMCs. The clonotype originates from a man aged 30 to 39 in good health and CMV-seropositive. CDR3 sequence (DNA): TGTGCCAGCAGTTTTCCCTACACTGAAGCTTTCTTT. Its translation is CASSFPYTEAFF. Based on the CDR3 plus reference TRBV28 and TRBJ1-1, the full variable domain is DVKVTQSSRYLVKRTGEKVFLECVQDMDHENMFWYRQDPGLGLRLIYFSYDVKMKEKGDIPEGYSVSREKKERFSLILESASTNQTSMYLCASSFPYTEAFFGQGTRLTVV.